These 10 T cell receptor beta chains were sequenced from one sample in a study of cytomegalovirus exposure and HLA in healthy donors. Primers: 60 Vbeta forward and 13 Jbeta reverse. Assay: immunoSEQ multiplex PCR; the TCRdb copy retains only in-frame clones and omits some. The sample contains some 110,000 clones, roughly 75% of which appear only once. Sequenced input: PBMCs. The origin of the receptors is a woman in her forties in good health and CMV-seronegative.

V is TRBV9 and J is TRBJ1-5, with TRBD1 identical over 7 bases. From germline, CDR1 is SGDLS and CDR2 YYNGEE. The V segment lost 0 bases and the J segment 6 bases; nucleotides outside the gene matches: 6. The CDR3 contains 15 residues. CDR3 protein: CASSVGEGAAQPQHF. CDR3 DNA: TGTGCCAGCAGCGTAGGTGAGGGGGCCGCTCAGCCCCAGCATTTT.

The chain links TRBV25-1 to TRBJ1-1, with TRBD1 identical over 9 bases. V lost 3 bases, J lost 11 bases, and 7 bases stayed unmatched. Germline lookup yields CDR1 MGHDK and CDR2 SYGVNS. The CDR3 totals 13 residues. CDR3 sequence reads: CASSDTGGGYAFF. The DNA for the CDR3 is TGTGCCAGCAGTGATACAGGGGGCGGGTACGCTTTCTTT.

In its sample, this clone was seen once. V and J are TRBV2 and TRBJ2-7, with TRBD2 matching over 10 bases. The CDR3 extends over 14 amino acids. CDR1 SNHLY and CDR2 FYNNEI come from the germline V gene. V lost 6 bases, J lost 2 bases, and 4 bases stayed unmatched. As DNA, the CDR3 is TGTGCCAGCAGGGGAGCGGGAGGGCCCTACGAGCAGTACTTC. Its translation is CASRGAGGPYEQYF.

The chain joins TRBV2 to TRBJ1-1; D call uncertain. V lost 8 bases and J lost 0, with 13 bases in between. The germline V gene encodes CDR1 SNHLY and CDR2 FYNNEI. The CDR3 loop spans 14 amino acids. Here the CDR3 reads CASVRIALNTEAFF. The CDR3 coding sequence is TGTGCCAGCGTGCGTATTGCTTTGAACACTGAAGCTTTCTTT.

V gene TRBV19 combines with J gene TRBJ2-1; D is undetermined. Trimming removed 5 bases from V and 0 bases from J, with 8 bases in between. This CDR3 comprises 14 residues. Germline V gene lookup returns CDR1 LNHDA and CDR2 SQIVND (reference sequence). The CDR3 loop is CASSGGSSYNEQFF. The CDR3 nucleotides read TGTGCCAGTAGTGGCGGAAGCTCCTACAATGAGCAGTTCTTC.

Concerning this clone itself: Other DNA sequences from this sample encode an identical CDR3 as well. V is TRBV5-6 and J is TRBJ2-7, with 10 bases that match TRBD1. J lost 3 bases, V lost 4 bases, and 7 bases had no gene match. The CDR3 has 15 residues. Germline CDR1 and CDR2: SGHDT and YYEEEE. CDR3 sequence (DNA): TGTGCCAGCAGCCTCCAGGGACAGGGGATCTACGAGCAGTACTTC. It translates to CASSLQGQGIYEQYF.

The CDR3 sequence is CASSPRSGASQPQHF. The CDR3 nucleotides are TGTGCCAGCAGCCCGAGAAGCGGGGCGAGTCAGCCCCAGCATTTT. The chain is built from TRBV7-2 and TRBJ1-5; D may be TRBD1 (5 bases). V lost 5 bases and J lost 6, with 17 bases in between. This CDR3 region has 15 residues. The germline V gene encodes CDR1 SGHTA and CDR2 FQGNSA.

The J gene is TRBJ2-5, the V gene TRBV7-9; the D gene is possibly TRBD2 (5 bases). The DNA end is a closer match to TRBJ2-7, so the J assignment may be wrong. The V gene's germline CDR1 is SEHNR and CDR2 FQNEAQ (reference sequence). The CDR3 totals 13 residues. The CDR3 DNA is TGTTCCTGTCGGGGTACCTCTTCCTACGAGCAGTACTTC. It translates to CSCRGTSSYEQYF.

This rearrangement joins TRBV7-3 to TRBJ2-7, with D hard to call. CDR3 length equals 12 residues. V was pared by 2 bases and J by 6 bases, with 8 bases between. Germline V gene sequence: CDR1 SGHTA, CDR2 FQGTGA. CDR3 nucleotide sequence: TGTGCCAGCAGCTTATATCGCGCCGAGCAGTACTTC. Its protein is CASSLYRAEQYF.

V and J are TRBV4-2 and TRBJ2-3, with 9 bases identical to TRBD2. Per germline, CDR1 LGHNA and CDR2 YNFKEQ. This CDR3 is built from 16 residues. The V and J ends lost 0 bases and 3 bases, in that order; junction bases with no gene match: 4. CDR3 in amino acids: CASSQDEGLATDTQYF. CDR3 DNA: TGTGCCAGCAGCCAAGATGAGGGACTAGCAACAGATACGCAGTATTTT.